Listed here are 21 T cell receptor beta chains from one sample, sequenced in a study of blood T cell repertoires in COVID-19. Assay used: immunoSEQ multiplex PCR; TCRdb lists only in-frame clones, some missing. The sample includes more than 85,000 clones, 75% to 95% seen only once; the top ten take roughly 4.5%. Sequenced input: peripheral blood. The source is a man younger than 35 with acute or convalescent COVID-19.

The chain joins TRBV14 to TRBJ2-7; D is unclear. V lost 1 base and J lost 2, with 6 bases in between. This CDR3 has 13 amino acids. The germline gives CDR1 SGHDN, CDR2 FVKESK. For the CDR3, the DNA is TGTGCCAGCAGCCAAGCCGAGCCCTACGAGCAGTACTTC. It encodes CASSQAEPYEQYF.

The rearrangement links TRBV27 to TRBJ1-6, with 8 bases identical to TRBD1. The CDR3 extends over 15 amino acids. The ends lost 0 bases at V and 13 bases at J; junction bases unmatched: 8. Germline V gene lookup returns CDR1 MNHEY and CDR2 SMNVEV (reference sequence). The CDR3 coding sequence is TGTGCCAGCAGTTTATCGGACAGGGACTCGTTGCCCCTCCACTTT. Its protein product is CASSLSDRDSLPLHF.

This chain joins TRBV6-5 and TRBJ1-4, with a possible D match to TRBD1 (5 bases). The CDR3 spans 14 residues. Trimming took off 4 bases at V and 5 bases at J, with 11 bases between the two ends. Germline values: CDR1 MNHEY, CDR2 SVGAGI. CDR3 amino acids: CASSSLGGNEKLFF. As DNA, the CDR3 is TGTGCCAGCAGTTCCCTTGGGGGGAATGAAAAACTGTTTTTT.

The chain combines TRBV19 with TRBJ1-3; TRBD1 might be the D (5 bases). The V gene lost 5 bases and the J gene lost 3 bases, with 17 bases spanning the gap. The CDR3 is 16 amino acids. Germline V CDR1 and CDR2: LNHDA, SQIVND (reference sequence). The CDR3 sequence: CASSRRSGDGGNTIYF. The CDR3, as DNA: TGTGCCAGTAGTCGCCGATCGGGGGACGGTGGAAACACCATATATTTT.

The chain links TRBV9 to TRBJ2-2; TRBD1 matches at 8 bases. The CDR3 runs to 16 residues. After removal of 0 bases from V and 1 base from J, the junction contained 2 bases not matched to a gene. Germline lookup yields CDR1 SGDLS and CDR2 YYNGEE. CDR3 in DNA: TGTGCCAGCAGCGTAGTAGGGACAGGGAACACCGGGGAGCTGTTTTTT. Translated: CASSVVGTGNTGELFF.

DNA for the CDR3: TGCGCCAGCAGCCCTCAAACAGGGGGCTCTGGAAACACCATATATTTT. The encoded protein is CASSPQTGGSGNTIYF. This rearrangement joins TRBV5-1 to TRBJ1-3; 8 bases match TRBD1. Germline CDR1 is SGHRS and CDR2 is YFSETQ. The CDR3 covers 16 residues. V gave up 4 bases and J gave up 0 bases; unmatched junction bases: 6.

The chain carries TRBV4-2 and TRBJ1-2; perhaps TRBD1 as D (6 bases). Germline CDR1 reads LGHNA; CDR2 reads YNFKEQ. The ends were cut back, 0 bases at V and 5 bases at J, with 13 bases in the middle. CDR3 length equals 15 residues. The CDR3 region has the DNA TGTGCCAGCAGCCAAGATACAGGGATCGGGTATGGCTACACCTTC. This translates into CASSQDTGIGYGYTF.

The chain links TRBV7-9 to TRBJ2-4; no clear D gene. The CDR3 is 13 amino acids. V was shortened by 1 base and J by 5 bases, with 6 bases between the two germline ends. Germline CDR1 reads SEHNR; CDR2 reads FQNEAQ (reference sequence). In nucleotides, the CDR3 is TGTGCCAGCAGCTTAGAACCGGAAAACATTCAGTACTTC. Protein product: CASSLEPENIQYF.

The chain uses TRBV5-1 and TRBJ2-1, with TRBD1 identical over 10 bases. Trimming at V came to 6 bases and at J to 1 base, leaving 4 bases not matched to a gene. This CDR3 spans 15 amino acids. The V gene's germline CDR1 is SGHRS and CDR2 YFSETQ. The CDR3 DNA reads TGCGCCAGCACTGGGGGACAGGGGTCCTACAATGAGCAGTTCTTC. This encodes CASTGGQGSYNEQFF.

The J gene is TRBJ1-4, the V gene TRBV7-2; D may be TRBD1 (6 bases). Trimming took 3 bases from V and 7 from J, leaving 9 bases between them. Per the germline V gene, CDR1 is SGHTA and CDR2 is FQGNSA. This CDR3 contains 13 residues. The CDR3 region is CASSFGRGEKLFF. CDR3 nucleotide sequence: TGTGCCAGCAGCTTTGGCAGGGGTGAAAAACTGTTTTTT.

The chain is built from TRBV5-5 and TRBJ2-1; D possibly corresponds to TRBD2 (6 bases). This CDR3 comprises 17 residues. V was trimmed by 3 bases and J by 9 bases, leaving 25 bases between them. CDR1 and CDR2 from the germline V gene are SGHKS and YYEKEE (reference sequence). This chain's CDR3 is CASSSVIMIAGTPEQFF. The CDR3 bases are TGTGCCAGCAGCTCTGTTATTATGATCGCGGGAACGCCTGAGCAGTTCTTC.

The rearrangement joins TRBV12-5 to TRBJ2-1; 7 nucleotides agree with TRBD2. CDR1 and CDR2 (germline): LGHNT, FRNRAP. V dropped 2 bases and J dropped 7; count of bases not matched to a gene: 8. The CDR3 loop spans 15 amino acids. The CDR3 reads CASGLSPGGLNEQFF. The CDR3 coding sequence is TGTGCTAGTGGTTTGAGCCCGGGGGGTTTAAATGAGCAGTTCTTC. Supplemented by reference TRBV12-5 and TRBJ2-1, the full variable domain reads DARVTQTPRHKVTEMGQEVTMRCQPILGHNTVFWYRQTMMQGLELLAYFRNRAPLDDSGMPKDRFSAEMPDATLATLKIQPSEPRDSAVYFCASGLSPGGLNEQFFGPGTRLTVL.

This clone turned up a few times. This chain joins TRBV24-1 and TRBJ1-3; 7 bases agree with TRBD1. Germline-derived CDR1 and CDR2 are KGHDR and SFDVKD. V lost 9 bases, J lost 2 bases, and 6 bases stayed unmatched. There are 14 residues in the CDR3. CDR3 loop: CATPDRETGNTIYF. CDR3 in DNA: TGTGCCACCCCAGACAGGGAAACTGGAAACACCATATATTTT.

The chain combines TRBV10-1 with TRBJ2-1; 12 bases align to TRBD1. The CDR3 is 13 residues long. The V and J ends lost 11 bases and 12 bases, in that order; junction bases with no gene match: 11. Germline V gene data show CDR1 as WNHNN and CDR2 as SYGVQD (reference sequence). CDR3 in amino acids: CACPGTGGARQFF. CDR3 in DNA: TGCGCCTGCCCGGGGACAGGGGGCGCGCGGCAGTTCTTC.

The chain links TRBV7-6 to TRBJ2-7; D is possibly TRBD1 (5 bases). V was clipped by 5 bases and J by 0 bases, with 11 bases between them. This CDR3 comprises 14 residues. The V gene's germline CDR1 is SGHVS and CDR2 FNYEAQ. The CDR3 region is CASSLDSYSYEQYF. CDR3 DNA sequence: TGTGCCAGCAGCCTCGACAGCTACTCCTACGAGCAGTACTTC.

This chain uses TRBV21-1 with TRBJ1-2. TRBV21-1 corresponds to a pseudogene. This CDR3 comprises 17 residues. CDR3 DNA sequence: TGTGCCAGCAGCAACGATTGTCTCGGCGGGCCTGACTATGGCTACACCTTC. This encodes CASSNDCLGGPDYGYTF.

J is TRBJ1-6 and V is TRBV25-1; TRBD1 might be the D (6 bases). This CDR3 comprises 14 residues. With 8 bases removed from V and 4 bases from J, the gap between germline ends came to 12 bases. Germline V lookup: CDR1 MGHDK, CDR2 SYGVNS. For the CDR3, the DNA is TGTGCCAGCTGGGGACAATTTTATAATTCACCCCTCCACTTT. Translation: CASWGQFYNSPLHF.

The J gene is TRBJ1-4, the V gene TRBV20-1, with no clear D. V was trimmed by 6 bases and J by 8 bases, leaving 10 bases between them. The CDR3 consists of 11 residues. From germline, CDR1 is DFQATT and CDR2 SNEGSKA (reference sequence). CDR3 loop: CSAPRGEKLFF. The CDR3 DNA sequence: TGCAGTGCACCTCGCGGGGAAAAACTGTTTTTT.

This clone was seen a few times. The CDR3 here is CASSVGQGLGEQFF. The CDR3 DNA sequence: TGTGCCAGCAGCGTGGGACAGGGTTTGGGTGAGCAGTTCTTC. V and J are TRBV13 and TRBJ2-1; 9 bases are a match to TRBD1. The V gene's germline CDR1 is PRHDT and CDR2 FYEKMQ (reference sequence). The CDR3 consists of 14 residues. Trimming at V came to 5 bases and at J to 9 bases, leaving 8 bases not matched to a gene.

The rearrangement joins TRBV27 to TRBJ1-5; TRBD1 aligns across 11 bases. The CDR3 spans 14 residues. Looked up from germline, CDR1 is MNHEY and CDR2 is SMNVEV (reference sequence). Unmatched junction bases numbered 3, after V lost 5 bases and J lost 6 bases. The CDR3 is CASSRTGGGQPQHF. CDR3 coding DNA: TGTGCCAGCAGTAGGACAGGGGGCGGTCAGCCCCAGCATTTT.

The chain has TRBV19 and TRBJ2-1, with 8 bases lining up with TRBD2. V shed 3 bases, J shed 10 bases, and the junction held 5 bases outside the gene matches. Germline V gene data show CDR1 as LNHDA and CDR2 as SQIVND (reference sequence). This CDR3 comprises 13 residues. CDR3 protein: CASSIPPGGEQFF. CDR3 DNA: TGTGCCAGTAGTATCCCCCCGGGGGGGGAGCAGTTCTTC.